This is a list of T cell receptor beta chains from one sample in a study of cytomegalovirus exposure and HLA in healthy donors. Clones were read by immunoSEQ multiplex PCR, and TCRdb kept only the in-frame ones, dropping some. The data contain 95,000 to 100,000 clones, around 85% of them seen just once; the ten biggest clones take up around 3.6%. Sequences were obtained from PBMCs. These receptors all stem from a man aged 25-45 years in good health and CMV-seronegative. Both conserved end residues are part of each CDR3. Each record gives: clone size, D gene, V gene, J gene, CDR3 protein, CDR3 DNA. A D gene is named only where the DNA matches it firmly. Clone size is not always given. Where it is, it says once, few, many or a class for expanded clones.

-	-	TRBV7-9	TRBJ1-1	CASSLVPGRHTEAFF	TGTGCCAGCAGCTTAGTACCAGGGCGGCACACTGAAGCTTTCTTT
-	-	TRBV19	TRBJ1-5	CASSDKNQPQHF	TGTGCCAGCTCCGACAAAAATCAGCCCCAGCATTTT
-	-	TRBV5-1	TRBJ1-4	CASSFTGDEKLFF	TGCGCCAGCAGCTTCACAGGTGATGAAAAACTGTTTTTT
-	-	TRBV15	TRBJ2-5	CATSRGQNQETQYF	TGTGCCACCAGCAGAGGACAGAACCAAGAGACCCAGTACTTC
-	TRBD1	TRBV6-8	TRBJ2-3	CASTTGESTDTQYF	TGTGCCAGCACGACAGGGGAGAGCACAGATACGCAGTATTTT
-	-	TRBV20-1	TRBJ2-7	CSAWTVYEQYF	TGCAGTGCTTGGACTGTCTACGAGCAGTACTTC
-	-	TRBV6-5	TRBJ2-7	CASWGLRGTAYEQYF	TGTGCCAGCTGGGGACTTCGCGGGACAGCCTACGAGCAGTACTTC
-	TRBD1	TRBV5-1	TRBJ2-5	CASSLETGTVETQYF	TGCGCCAGCAGCTTGGAGACAGGGACGGTCGAGACCCAGTACTTC
-	-	TRBV5-6	TRBJ2-1	CASSLANEQFF	TGTGCCAGCAGCTTAGCCAATGAGCAGTTCTTC
-	TRBD1	TRBV9	TRBJ1-6	CASSTGQGNSPLHF	TGTGCCAGCAGCACCGGACAGGGTAATTCACCCCTCCACTTT
-	TRBD2	TRBV4-2	TRBJ2-2	CASSQEVAGLDGTGELFF	TGTGCCAGCAGCCAAGAAGTGGCGGGACTAGATGGAACCGGGGAGCTGTTTTTT
-	-	TRBV5-1	TRBJ2-7	CASSPLRSYEQYF	TGCGCCAGCAGCCCGCTGCGGAGCTACGAGCAGTACTTC
-	-	TRBV11-2	TRBJ1-1	CASSLVYTEAFF	TGTGCCAGCAGCTTAGTCTACACTGAAGCTTTCTTT
-	TRBD1	TRBV12-5	TRBJ1-2	CASGLAFQGENYGYTF	TGTGCTAGTGGTTTGGCCTTCCAGGGGGAGAACTATGGCTACACCTTC
-	-	TRBV9	TRBJ1-6	CASSVEYPRGANNSPLHF	TGTGCCAGCAGCGTAGAATACCCACGGGGGGCCAATAATTCACCCCTCCACTTT
few	-	TRBV10-3	TRBJ2-3	CAISDQQGKWYF	TGTGCCATCAGTGACCAACAGGGTAAATGGTATTTT
-	TRBD1	TRBV27	TRBJ1-2	CASSRDSLYGYTF	TGTGCCAGCAGTCGGGACAGCCTCTATGGCTACACCTTC
once	TRBD1	TRBV7-8	TRBJ1-4	CASSPQTGVVGKLFF	TGTGCCAGCAGCCCCCAGACAGGGGTTGTTGGAAAACTGTTTTTT
-	TRBD2	TRBV5-4	TRBJ2-1	CASSLAWGTSGGTSYNEQFF	TGTGCCAGCAGCTTGGCCTGGGGGACTAGCGGGGGGACGTCCTACAATGAGCAGTTCTTC
-	-	TRBV6-5	TRBJ2-2	CASSYMGGGYTGELFF	TGTGCCAGCAGTTACATGGGGGGTGGTTACACCGGGGAGCTGTTTTTT
-	TRBD1	TRBV5-1	TRBJ1-6	CASSTTPPGQGDTPSPLHF	TGCGCCAGCAGCACCACACCTCCGGGACAGGGTGATACCCCTTCACCCCTCCACTTT
-	TRBD1	TRBV28	TRBJ1-1	CASSSHGTGWEAFF	TGTGCCAGCAGTTCCCACGGGACAGGGTGGGAAGCTTTCTTT
-	-	TRBV30	TRBJ1-2	CAWSRTSAARGGGYTF	TGTGCCTGGAGTCGTACGTCGGCGGCCCGAGGCGGGGGCTACACCTTC
-	-	TRBV18	TRBJ2-3	CASSPTTDTQYF	TGTGCCAGCTCACCTACAACAGATACGCAGTATTTT
-	-	TRBV7-3	TRBJ1-2	CASSLTGDGYGYTF	TGTGCCAGCAGCTTAACAGGGGATGGCTATGGCTACACCTTC
-	-	TRBV28	TRBJ2-1	CASERSYNEQFF	TGTGCCAGCGAGCGTTCCTACAATGAGCAGTTCTTC
-	TRBD2	TRBV4-2	TRBJ2-5	CASSQWREVAELQETQYF	TGTGCCAGCAGCCAATGGCGGGAGGTAGCGGAGCTTCAAGAGACCCAGTACTTC